The 14 T cell receptor beta chains below all came from one sample that was sequenced in a study of Graves' ophthalmopathy and Graves' hyperthyroidism. RNA transcripts were the source from which TCR beta CDR3 regions were amplified. Second-round multiplex PCR followed a first-round RT-PCR using HTBI primers. TCRdb re-called the multiplex PCR reads with MiXCR, one entry per CDR3 protein. The sample includes approximately 700,000 distinct CDR3 sequences, about 38% of them seen just once. The sequencing sample was made of peripheral blood. These receptors were collected from an adult man with Graves' ophthalmopathy.

A word on this clonotype: This may come from a read error, since a much larger clone is one base off. The chain couples TRBV2 to TRBJ2-7, with TRBD1 as a possible D gene (5 bases). Germline values: CDR1 SNHLY, CDR2 FYNNEI. V was shortened by 8 bases and J by 4 bases, with 12 bases between the two germline ends. This CDR3 is built from 12 residues. The CDR3, as DNA: TGTGCCAGCGGAAAGACAGTTTACGAGCAGTACTTC. Amino acid sequence: CASGKTVYEQYF.

This clonotype was recorded many times. The rearrangement joins TRBV20-1 to TRBJ1-4; D remains unclear. Germline assignment: CDR1 DFQATT and CDR2 SNEGSKA (reference sequence). Trimming stripped 0 bases from V and 0 bases from J, with 14 bases between. The CDR3 is 17 amino acids. The CDR3 protein is CSARDDGSSATNEKLFF. The CDR3 nucleotides read TGCAGTGCTAGAGATGATGGCAGCAGCGCAACTAATGAAAAACTGTTTTTT.

V is TRBV5-6 and J is TRBJ1-1; D is perhaps TRBD1 (5 bases). Germline CDR1 and CDR2: SGHDT and YYEEEE. With 0 bases removed from V and 7 bases from J, the gap between germline ends came to 13 bases. This CDR3 has 14 residues. In DNA form, the CDR3 reads TGTGCCAGCAGCTTGGGAGGGACTACGGATGAAGCTTTCTTT. Its translation is CASSLGGTTDEAFF. The entire variable domain, with the rest obtained from reference TRBV5-6 and TRBJ1-1, is as follows: DAGVTQSPTHLIKTRGQQVTLRCSPKSGHDTVSWYQQALGQGPQFIFQYYEEEERQRGNFPDRFSGHQFPNYSSELNVNALLLGDSALYLCASSLGGTTDEAFFGQGTRLTVV.

This clonotype showed up just a few times. One end of the junction fails to match germline, which may point to a read error. This sequence joins TRBV10-3 and TRBJ1-1; D is perhaps TRBD1 (6 bases). The CDR3 length is 15 residues. Germline V gives CDR1 ENHRY, CDR2 SYGVKD. CDR3 residues: CASSSRGFGNTEAFF. The CDR3 DNA reads TGTGCCAGCAGTAGCAGGGGTTTCGGGAACACTGAAGCTTTCTTT.

This clonotype was counted many times. The DNA for the CDR3 is TGTGCCAGCAGTCCCAGGGCAGCCCTTTATGGCTACACCTTC. This codes for CASSPRAALYGYTF. This chain links TRBV2 with TRBJ1-2, with D possibly being TRBD1 (5 bases). Germline values: CDR1 SNHLY, CDR2 FYNNEI. V was clipped by 5 bases and J by 5 bases, with 15 bases between them. This CDR3 is 14 amino acids long.

V gene TRBV6-1 combines with J gene TRBJ1-6; TRBD1 agrees at 9 bases. After removal of 6 bases from V and 7 bases from J, the junction contained 10 bases not matched to a gene. The CDR3 length is 16 residues. Germline CDR1 and CDR2: MNHNS and SASEGT. In DNA, the CDR3 is TGTGCCAGCAGCTCATCCGGGACAGGGACAAATTCACCCCTCCACTTT. Translating it yields CASSSSGTGTNSPLHF.

This clonotype has at least ten counts. The chain recombines TRBV11-2 with TRBJ1-6; maybe TRBD1 (5 bases). Germline CDR1 is SGHAT and CDR2 is FQNNGV. CDR3 length: 16 residues. The V end was cut by 5 bases, the J end by 3 bases, with 14 bases between. The CDR3 DNA is TGTGCCAGCAGCGCACGGGGACGGAACTATAATTCACCCCTCCACTTT. Translating it yields CASSARGRNYNSPLHF.

The chain is built from TRBV7-9 and TRBJ1-6, with D possibly TRBD1 on 6 matching bases. The V gene lost 3 bases and the J gene lost 7 bases, with 13 bases spanning the gap. The CDR3 sequence is 15 residues long. Germline V gene lookup returns CDR1 SEHNR and CDR2 FQNEAQ (reference sequence). CDR3 nucleotides: TGTGCCAGCAGCTTGTTGGGGGCAAGCAATTCACCCCTCCACTTT. Amino acids: CASSLLGASNSPLHF.

This clonotype turned up a few times. The chain couples TRBV20-1 to TRBJ2-2, with D possibly TRBD1 on 5 matching bases. The CDR3 spans 13 residues. Germline lookup yields CDR1 DFQATT and CDR2 SNEGSKA (reference sequence). V lost 3 bases and J lost 5, with 10 bases in between. The CDR3 is CSARGQGTGELFF. DNA of the CDR3: TGCAGTGCTAGGGGGCAGGGAACCGGGGAGCTGTTTTTT.

This chain uses TRBV20-1 with TRBJ2-5; D is undetermined. The V end lost 6 bases, the J end lost 5 bases, and 22 bases lay between the germline ends. The germline V gene encodes CDR1 DFQATT and CDR2 SNEGSKA (reference sequence). The CDR3 loop spans 15 amino acids. CDR3 region: CSASSIPGLSETQYF. The CDR3 DNA follows: TGCAGTGCCAGTAGTATACCTGGCCTTTCGGAGACCCAGTACTTC.

This clonotype was recorded at least ten times. The chain uses TRBV2 and TRBJ1-4, with unresolved D. This CDR3 has 14 amino acids. CDR1 is SNHLY, CDR2 FYNNEI, per germline. Trimming took 6 bases from V and 7 from J, leaving 15 bases between them. The CDR3 spells CASREMEGPEKLFF. The CDR3, as DNA: TGTGCCAGCAGGGAGATGGAAGGACCTGAAAAACTGTTTTTT.

This clonotype was found many times. The CDR3 region is CASSFLTSGNEKLFF. The CDR3 DNA follows: TGTGCCAGCAGCTTTCTCACTTCGGGTAATGAAAAACTGTTTTTT. The chain links TRBV7-6 to TRBJ1-4; D not certain. Trimming left V 3 bases short and J 4 bases short, with 12 bases between. CDR3 length equals 15 residues. Germline loops: CDR1 SGHVS, CDR2 FNYEAQ.

The chain employs TRBV5-1 and TRBJ2-7; possible D gene TRBD2, 6 bases. The V end lost 6 bases, the J end lost 4 bases, and 17 bases lay between the germline ends. The CDR3 sequence is 14 residues long. Germline loops: CDR1 SGHRS, CDR2 YFSETQ. Written as DNA, the CDR3 is TGCGCCAGCACCCGCCTGGAGGGCTTTTACGAGCAGTACTTC. Translated, it gives CASTRLEGFYEQYF.

Ten or more counts support this clonotype. The genes are TRBV7-9 and TRBJ1-1, with 10 bases matching TRBD1. With 5 bases clipped from V and 8 bases from J, the junction kept 8 bases outside the gene matches. Germline values: CDR1 SEHNR, CDR2 FQNEAQ (reference sequence). The CDR3 consists of 14 residues. The CDR3 DNA is TGTGCCAGCAGCGCCACGACAGGGGGCGCCGAAGCTTTCTTT. This gives the protein CASSATTGGAEAFF.